The 13 T cell receptor beta chains presented below share a single source sample, sequenced in a study of immune evolution from preneoplasia to lung adenocarcinoma. The protocol was immunoSEQ multiplex PCR, while the TCRdb copy is restricted to in-frame clones and leaves out a portion. The sample records 20,000 to 25,000 clones, about 79% being singletons. The sample was FFPE invasive lung adenocarcinoma tissue. These receptor sequences come from a person aged 55 to 70 with lung adenocarcinoma.

The chain is built from TRBV7-8 and TRBJ2-5; 8 bases fit TRBD1. There are 16 residues in the CDR3. Germline CDR1 SGHVS, CDR2 FQNEAQ. Unmatched junction bases numbered 10, after V lost 2 bases and J lost 5 bases. The CDR3 DNA sequence: TGTGCCAGCAGCTTATCCCCGGACAGGGAAGGGGAGACCCAGTACTTC. Translated: CASSLSPDREGETQYF.

This chain connects TRBV9 to TRBJ1-4; the match to TRBD1 covers 7 bases. Germline-derived CDR1 and CDR2 are SGDLS and YYNGEE. The ends lost 3 bases at V and 5 bases at J; junction bases unmatched: 7. The CDR3 contains 15 residues. The CDR3 nucleotides read TGTGCCAGCAGCGCGACAGGGCGTAACAATGAAAAACTGTTTTTT. Translation: CASSATGRNNEKLFF.

The chain couples TRBV5-6 to TRBJ2-5; D gene ambiguous. Trimming pared 0 bases from V and 5 bases from J, leaving 8 bases between. This CDR3 contains 13 residues. The germline gives CDR1 SGHDT, CDR2 YYEEEE. The CDR3 protein is CASSLGGFETQYF. The CDR3 bases are TGTGCCAGCAGCTTGGGTGGTTTTGAGACCCAGTACTTC.

Points on this clone: Other DNA sequences within the sample encode an identical CDR3. The V and J genes are TRBV5-5 and TRBJ2-3; no reliable D call. CDR1 is SGHKS, CDR2 YYEKEE, per germline (reference sequence). V lost 4 bases to trimming and J lost 6 bases, with 12 bases between them. The CDR3 is 13 residues long. In nucleotides, the CDR3 is TGTGCCAGCAGCCTAGGAAGGTCGGATACGCAGTATTTT. Protein: CASSLGRSDTQYF.

This sequence joins TRBV6-6 and TRBJ2-4; D unclear. Trimming took 9 bases from V and 7 from J, leaving 10 bases between them. Germline CDR1 and CDR2: MNHNY and SVGAGI (reference sequence). This CDR3 comprises 11 residues. DNA of the CDR3: TGTGCCAGTACATTAGGGAACATTCAGTACTTC. It yields the protein CASTLGNIQYF.

The V and J genes are TRBV18 and TRBJ2-3, with 11 nucleotides matching TRBD2. Germline CDR1 and CDR2: KGHSH and LQKENI. The CDR3 runs to 14 residues. The V segment lost 6 bases and the J segment 3 bases; nucleotides outside the gene matches: 2. The CDR3 sequence is CASSTSGNTDTQYF. CDR3 nucleotide sequence: TGTGCCAGCTCGACTAGCGGGAATACAGATACGCAGTATTTT.

By share, this clone ranks as medium-sized. The CDR3 region has the DNA TGCAGCGTACCGGGGACAGTTGAAGCTTTCTTT. Translation: CSVPGTVEAFF. V is TRBV29-1 and J is TRBJ1-1, with 7 bases fitting TRBD1. The CDR3 consists of 11 residues. Germline values: CDR1 SQVTM, CDR2 ANQGSEA. V dropped 6 bases and J dropped 7; count of bases not matched to a gene: 5.

V gene TRBV28 combines with J gene TRBJ2-3; tentatively, D is TRBD2 (5 bases). The CDR3 is made up of 15 amino acids. V gave up 2 bases and J gave up 2 bases, with 11 bases separating them. The germline CDR1 and CDR2 sequences are MDHEN and SYDVKM. CDR3 region: CASSLRAGHTDTQYF. CDR3 in DNA: TGTGCCAGCAGTTTACGGGCGGGTCACACAGATACGCAGTATTTT.

V is TRBV18 and J is TRBJ1-5; D is ambiguous. This CDR3 comprises 14 residues. Between the trimmed V and J ends, which lost 2 bases and 4 bases, there was a span of 9 bases. CDR1 is KGHSH, CDR2 LQKENI, per germline. The CDR3 DNA follows: TGTGCCAGCTCACCAGGGAGGAAGAATCAGCCCCAGCATTTT. Translated, it gives CASSPGRKNQPQHF.

The rearrangement uses TRBV29-1 and TRBJ2-5; D may be TRBD1 (5 bases). CDR1 is SQVTM and CDR2 is ANQGSEA in the germline V gene. This CDR3 spans 14 amino acids. The ends were cut back, 6 bases at V and 7 bases at J, with 21 bases in the middle. CDR3 region: CSVVPTARMGTQYF. The CDR3 region has the DNA TGCAGCGTGGTACCGACAGCGCGAATGGGGACCCAGTACTTC.

This chain joins TRBV5-8 and TRBJ2-5; 8 bases match TRBD2. V trimming: 0 bases; J trimming: 1 base; junction bases outside the gene matches: 8. Germline V gives CDR1 SGHTS, CDR2 YDEGEE. This CDR3 is built from 17 residues. CDR3 region: CASSLGARGGIQETQYF. CDR3 DNA sequence: TGTGCCAGCAGCTTGGGGGCACGCGGGGGGATCCAAGAGACCCAGTACTTC. The whole variable domain, filled in from reference TRBV5-8 and TRBJ2-5, reads EAGVTQSPTHLIKTRGQQATLRCSPISGHTSVYWYQQALGLGLQFLLWYDEGEERNRGNFPPRFSGRQFPNYSSELNVNALELEDSALYLCASSLGARGGIQETQYFGPGTRLLVL.

The chain combines TRBV5-1 with TRBJ2-7; D unclear. CDR3 length: 14 residues. Germline values: CDR1 SGHRS, CDR2 YFSETQ. Between the trimmed V and J ends, which lost 0 bases and 2 bases, there was a span of 9 bases. This CDR3 is CASSLGNLAYEQYF. The CDR3 region has the DNA TGCGCCAGCAGCTTGGGTAACCTAGCCTACGAGCAGTACTTC.

The chain employs TRBV19 and TRBJ2-2, with D possibly matching TRBD1 (7 bases). The CDR3 runs 17 residues. Trimming took 9 bases from V and 3 from J, leaving 23 bases between them. Germline V CDR1 and CDR2: LNHDA, SQIVND (reference sequence). DNA of the CDR3: TGTGCCAGCACGGGGAGACAGGGAGGTCAATACACCGGGGAGCTGTTTTTT. This encodes CASTGRQGGQYTGELFF.